This T cell receptor (beta chain) was captured in a study of blood T cell repertoires in COVID-19. TCRdb's table, derived via immunoSEQ multiplex PCR, lists solely in-frame clones and lacks some. Here the sample spans almost 400,000 clones, under 90% being singletons. This clonotype originated in a woman aged 25 to 39 who had recovered from COVID-19. The sequenced material came from PBMCs or T cells enriched from blood (not recorded which).

CDR3 loop: CASSLATKGQGNYGYTF. CDR3 nucleotides: TGTGCCAGCAGCTTAGCCACCAAGGGACAGGGGAACTATGGCTACACCTTC. The J gene is TRBJ1-2, the V gene TRBV11-2; 10 nucleotides align to TRBD1. The germline V gene has CDR1 SGHAT and CDR2 FQNNGV. Trimming at V came to 1 base and at J to 2 bases, leaving 7 bases not matched to a gene. CDR3 length: 17 residues.